This is a list of T cell receptor beta chains from one sample in a study of T-cell reconstitution after alpha-beta-depleted transplantation in children. Using its own MiXCR run on the PCR reads, TCRdb lists one record per CDR3 protein. The sample has over 120,000 distinct CDR3 sequences, about 9% seen once. The sample in question was PBMCs, mostly from graft donor cells, obtained 180 days after TCRalphabeta/CD19-depleted stem cell transplant. Every receptor here comes from a female patient between 2 and 10 years old who had a stem cell transplant for congenital amegakaryocytic thrombocytopenia, so the T cells may come from the graft donor. Both conserved end residues are part of each CDR3. A D gene is named only where the DNA matches it firmly. Part of the rows lack a size; the others show once, few, many or a class for expanded clones.

TRBD2	TRBV20-1	many	TRBJ2-1	CSARPGLVFHEQFF	TGCAGTGCTAGGCCGGGACTAGTCTTCCATGAGCAGTTCTTC
TRBD2	TRBV12-3/TRBV12-4	many	TRBJ2-4	CASAFLAGGQYF	TGTGCCAGCGCCTTCTTAGCGGGAGGTCAGTACTTC
TRBD1	TRBV12-3/TRBV12-4	few	TRBJ1-6	CASSLAGLRVRDSGLNSPLHF	TGTGCCAGCAGTTTAGCGGGTCTGAGGGTCCGGGACAGCGGGCTTAATTCACCCCTCCACTTT
.	TRBV2	.	TRBJ2-7	CASSEGRWGAPGEQYF	TGTGCCAGCAGTGAAGGTCGCTGGGGGGCGCCGGGCGAGCAGTACTTC
TRBD2	TRBV30	.	TRBJ2-2	CACGTSGTTGELFF	TGTGCCTGTGGAACTAGCGGGACCACCGGGGAGCTGTTTTTT
.	TRBV3-1	few	TRBJ2-6	CASSQIPSRSGANVLTF	TGTGCCAGCAGCCAAATACCATCCCGCTCTGGGGCCAACGTCCTGACTTTC
TRBD2	TRBV5-1	many	TRBJ2-1	CASSFTPSGNTYNEQFF	TGCGCCAGCAGCTTTACGCCTAGCGGGAATACCTACAATGAGCAGTTCTTC
.	TRBV20-1	many	TRBJ1-6	CSARVVGDRSPLHF	TGCAGTGCTAGAGTGGTAGGGGATCGGTCACCCCTCCACTTT
.	TRBV12-3/TRBV12-4	few	TRBJ2-1	CASSLALGRNEQFF	TGTGCCAGCAGTTTAGCGCTCGGCAGAAATGAGCAGTTCTTC
.	TRBV9	many	TRBJ2-2	CASSFLNTGELFF	TGTGCCAGCAGCTTCCTGAACACCGGGGAGCTGTTTTTT
TRBD2	TRBV12-3/TRBV12-4	.	TRBJ2-2	CASSWSGLAGPNTGELFF	TGTGCCAGCAGTTGGTCGGGACTAGCGGGCCCTAACACCGGGGAGCTGTTTTTT
TRBD1	TRBV11-2	few	TRBJ2-5	CASSFEPGQPREETQYF	TGTGCCAGCAGCTTCGAACCGGGACAGCCGAGAGAGGAGACCCAGTACTTC
TRBD1	TRBV6-1	.	TRBJ1-2	CASLGTGFGYTF	TGTGCCAGCTTGGGGACAGGGTTCGGCTACACCTTC
TRBD1	TRBV28	many	TRBJ2-7	CASSRTTLGQYEQYF	TGTGCCAGCAGCCGAACCACCCTGGGACAGTACGAGCAGTACTTC
TRBD2	TRBV5-1	many	TRBJ2-3	CASSLTASGEPDTQYF	TGCGCCAGCAGCTTGACAGCTAGCGGGGAGCCAGATACGCAGTATTTT
TRBD1	TRBV29-1	many	TRBJ2-7	CSIWTGNYEQYF	TGCAGCATTTGGACAGGGAACTACGAGCAGTACTTC
.	TRBV10-3	few	TRBJ1-2	CAISGGTEKLGGYGYTF	TGTGCCATCAGTGGGGGGACGGAGAAATTGGGGGGCTATGGCTACACCTTC
TRBD2	TRBV24-1	many	TRBJ2-7	CATSDSSGSEQYF	TGTGCCACCAGTGACTCCAGCGGGAGCGAGCAGTACTTC
TRBD1	TRBV28	many	TRBJ2-7	CASSLRTGSYEQYF	TGTGCCAGCAGTTTGAGGACAGGGTCCTACGAGCAGTACTTC
.	TRBV20-1	.	TRBJ2-4	CFWGRALAKNIQYF	TGCTTCTGGGGCCGGGCTCTAGCCAAAAACATTCAGTACTTC
.	TRBV24-1	.	TRBJ2-3	CATSDLGGIADTQYF	TGTGCCACCAGTGATTTGGGAGGGATCGCAGATACGCAGTATTTT
.	TRBV11-2	few	TRBJ1-5	CASSLGGGGRQPQHF	TGTGCCAGCAGCTTAGGGGGCGGGGGAAGGCAGCCCCAGCATTTT
TRBD1	TRBV19	many	TRBJ2-7	CASSMMWTGAGEQYF	TGTGCCAGTAGTATGATGTGGACAGGGGCCGGCGAGCAGTACTTC
TRBD1	TRBV7-9	.	TRBJ1-5	CASSLDRAGNQPQHF	TGTGCCAGCAGCCTTGACAGGGCTGGCAATCAGCCCCAGCATTTT
.	TRBV7-2	many	TRBJ1-3	CASSPAPRSGNTIYF	TGTGCCAGCAGCCCGGCACCGCGCTCTGGAAACACCATATATTTT
.	TRBV5-1	many	TRBJ2-6	CASSLTGPGSGANVLTF	TGCGCCAGCAGCTTAACAGGGCCAGGATCCGGGGCCAACGTCCTGACTTTC
TRBD1	TRBV28	many	TRBJ1-5	CASSRRTGGNQPQHF	TGTGCCAGCAGTCGTCGGACAGGGGGCAATCAGCCCCAGCATTTT
TRBD2	TRBV6-5	few	TRBJ2-1	CASSYGRGDYNEQFF	TGTGCCAGCAGTTACGGGCGGGGGGACTACAATGAGCAGTTCTTC
TRBD1	TRBV28	many	TRBJ1-1	CASRPSSGQQNTEAFF	TGTGCCAGCCGCCCTTCTTCGGGACAGCAGAACACTGAAGCTTTCTTT
.	TRBV7-6	many	TRBJ2-7	CASSLERTREQYF	TGTGCCAGCAGCTTAGAGAGAACGCGCGAGCAGTACTTC
.	TRBV28	many	TRBJ2-5	CASSKGNGETQYF	TGTGCCAGCAGTAAAGGGAACGGAGAGACCCAGTACTTC
.	TRBV24-1	few	TRBJ2-5	CATSDEGQGGRETQYF	TGTGCCACCAGTGATGAGGGACAGGGCGGGAGGGAGACCCAGTACTTC
.	TRBV4-3	many	TRBJ1-5	CASSQVLDQPQHF	TGCGCCAGCAGCCAAGTATTGGATCAGCCCCAGCATTTT